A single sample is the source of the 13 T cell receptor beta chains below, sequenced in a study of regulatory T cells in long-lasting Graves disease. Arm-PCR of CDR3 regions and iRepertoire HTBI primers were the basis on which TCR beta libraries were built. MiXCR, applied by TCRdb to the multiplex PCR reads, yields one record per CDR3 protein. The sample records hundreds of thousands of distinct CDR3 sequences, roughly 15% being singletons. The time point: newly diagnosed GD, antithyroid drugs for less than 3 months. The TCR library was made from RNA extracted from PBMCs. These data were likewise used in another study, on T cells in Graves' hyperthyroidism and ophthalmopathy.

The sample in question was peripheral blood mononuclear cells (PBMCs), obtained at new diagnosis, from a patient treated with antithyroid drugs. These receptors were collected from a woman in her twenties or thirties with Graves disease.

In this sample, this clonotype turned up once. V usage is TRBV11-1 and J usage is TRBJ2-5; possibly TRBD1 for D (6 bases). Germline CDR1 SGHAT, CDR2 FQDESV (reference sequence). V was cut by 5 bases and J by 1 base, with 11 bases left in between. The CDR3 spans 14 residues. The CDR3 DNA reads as TGTGCCAGCAGCGCCTTCAGGGGCCAAGAGACCCAGTACTTC. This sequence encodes CASSAFRGQETQYF.

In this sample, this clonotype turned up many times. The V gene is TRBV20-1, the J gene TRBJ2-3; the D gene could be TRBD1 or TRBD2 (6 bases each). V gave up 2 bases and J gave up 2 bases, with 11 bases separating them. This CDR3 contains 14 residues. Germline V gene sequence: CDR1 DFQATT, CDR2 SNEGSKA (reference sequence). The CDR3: CSARKGGTTDTQYF. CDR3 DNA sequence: TGCAGTGCTAGAAAGGGGGGAACCACAGATACGCAGTATTTT.

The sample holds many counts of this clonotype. The CDR3 DNA reads TGCAGCGTTGCGGGAGCGGGAGGCGGGGCCGGGGAGCTGTTTTTT. It codes for CSVAGAGGGAGELFF. The chain carries TRBV29-1 and TRBJ2-2; 9 positions agree with TRBD2. The CDR3 is made up of 15 amino acids. V lost 4 bases and J lost 6; bases outside the gene matches: 9. Germline V gene sequence: CDR1 SQVTM, CDR2 ANQGSEA.

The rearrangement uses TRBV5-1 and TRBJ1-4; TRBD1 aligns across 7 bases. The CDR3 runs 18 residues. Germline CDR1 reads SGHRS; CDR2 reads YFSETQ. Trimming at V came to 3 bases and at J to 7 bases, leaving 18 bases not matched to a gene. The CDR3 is CASSWATPGGVRGEKLFF. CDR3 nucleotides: TGCGCCAGCAGCTGGGCGACCCCAGGGGGAGTGAGGGGTGAAAAACTGTTTTTT.

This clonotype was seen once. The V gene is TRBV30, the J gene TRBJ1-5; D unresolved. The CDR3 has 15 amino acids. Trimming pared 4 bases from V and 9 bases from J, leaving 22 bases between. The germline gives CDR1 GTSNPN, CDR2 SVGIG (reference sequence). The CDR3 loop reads CAWTLGRGNYRPQHF. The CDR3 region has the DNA TGTGCCTGGACTCTCGGGCGTGGGAACTATCGGCCCCAGCATTTT.

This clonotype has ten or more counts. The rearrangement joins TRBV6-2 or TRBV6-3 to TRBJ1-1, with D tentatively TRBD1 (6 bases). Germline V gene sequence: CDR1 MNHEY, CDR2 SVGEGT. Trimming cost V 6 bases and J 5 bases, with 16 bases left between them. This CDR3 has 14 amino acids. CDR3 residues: CASSGVQGATEAFF. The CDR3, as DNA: TGTGCCAGCAGCGGAGTACAGGGAGCAACTGAAGCTTTCTTT.

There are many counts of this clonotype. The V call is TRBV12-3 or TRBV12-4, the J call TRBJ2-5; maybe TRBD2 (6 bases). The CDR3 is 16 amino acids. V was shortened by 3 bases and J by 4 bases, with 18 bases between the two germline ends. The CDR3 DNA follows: TGTGCCAGCAGTTTGGGATCCGCGGGGAAGAGAGAGACCCAGTACTTC. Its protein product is CASSLGSAGKRETQYF.

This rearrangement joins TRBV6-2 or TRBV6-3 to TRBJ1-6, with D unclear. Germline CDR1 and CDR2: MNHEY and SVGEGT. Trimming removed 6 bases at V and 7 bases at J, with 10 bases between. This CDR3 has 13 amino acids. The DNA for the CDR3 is TGTGCCAGCAGCCGGACCCCGAATTCACCCCTCCACTTT. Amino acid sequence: CASSRTPNSPLHF.

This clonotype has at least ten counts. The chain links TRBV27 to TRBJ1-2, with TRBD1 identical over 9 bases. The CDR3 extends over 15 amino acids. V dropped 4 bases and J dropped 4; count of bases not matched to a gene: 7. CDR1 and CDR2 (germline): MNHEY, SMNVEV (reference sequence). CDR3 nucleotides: TGTGCCAGCAGTTCACTAACGGACAGGGGCTATGGCTACACCTTC. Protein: CASSSLTDRGYGYTF.

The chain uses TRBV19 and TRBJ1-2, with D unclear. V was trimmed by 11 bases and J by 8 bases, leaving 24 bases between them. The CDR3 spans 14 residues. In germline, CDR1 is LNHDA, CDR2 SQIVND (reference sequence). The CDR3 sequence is CAARPGGKRGGYTF. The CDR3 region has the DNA TGTGCCGCACGACCGGGAGGCAAAAGAGGAGGCTACACCTTC. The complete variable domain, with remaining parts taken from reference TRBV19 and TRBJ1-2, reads DGGITQSPKYLFRKEGQNVTLSCEQNLNHDAMYWYRQDPGQGLRLIYYSQIVNDFQKGDIAEGYSVSREKKESFPLTVTSAQKNPTAFYLCAARPGGKRGGYTFGSGTRLTVV.

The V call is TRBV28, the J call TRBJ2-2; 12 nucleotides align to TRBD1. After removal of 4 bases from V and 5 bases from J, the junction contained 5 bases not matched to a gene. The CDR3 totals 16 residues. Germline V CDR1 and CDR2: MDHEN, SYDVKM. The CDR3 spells CASSSWGQGATGELFF. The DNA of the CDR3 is TGTGCCAGCAGTTCCTGGGGACAGGGGGCGACCGGGGAGCTGTTTTTT.

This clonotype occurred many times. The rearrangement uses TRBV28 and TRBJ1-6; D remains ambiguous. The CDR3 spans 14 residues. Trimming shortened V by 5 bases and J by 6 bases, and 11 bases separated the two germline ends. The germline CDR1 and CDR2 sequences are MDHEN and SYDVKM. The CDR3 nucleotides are TGTGCCAGCAGTAGCCGTCGGGGTAATTCACCCCTCCACTTT. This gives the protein CASSSRRGNSPLHF.

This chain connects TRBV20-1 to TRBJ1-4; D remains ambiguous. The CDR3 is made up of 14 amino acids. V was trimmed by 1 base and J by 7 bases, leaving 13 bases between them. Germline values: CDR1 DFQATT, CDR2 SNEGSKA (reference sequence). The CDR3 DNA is TGCAGTGCTAGAGTTGCTGGTTTGGGTGAAAAACTGTTTTTT. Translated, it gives CSARVAGLGEKLFF.